This T cell receptor beta chain came from a study of human thymus T cells (dated by TCRdb to 2020 to 2022). Looking at the study overall: The study used seven to nine infant thymus samples plus four related peripheral blood samples to characterize TCR alpha and beta repertoires. The cohort included several male and two female infants, with donor ages spanning 7 to 244 days. Results and caveats for the whole study, not just this receptor: On average, roughly 800,000 unique TCRB clonotypes were obtained from thymus samples, compared with approximately 84,000 from blood samples. Usage of V and J gene segments appeared to be biased in both the thymic and the peripheral blood repertoires. The related research found that thymic TCR repertoires overlapped highly between unrelated individuals.

TCRB and TCRAD loci were amplified from a standardized quantity of quality-controlled genomic DNA using the immunoSEQ multiplex PCR assay. Amplicons spanned the V(D)J region at a length sufficient to cover the CDR3 and identify V and J genes. The commercial immunoSEQ service was used to sequence amplicons on an Illumina platform. As for the authors' bioinformatics: Corrections for primer bias and sequencing errors followed previously described methods, while TCRAD and TCRB definitions were based on the IMGT database. Analysis of the repertoires was done with immunoSEQ Analyzer 3.0 and VDJTools and included basic statistics, V/J segment usage, diversity estimates, rarefaction and pairwise overlap. Diversity was estimated with Chao1, ChaoE, Efron-Thisted, Shannon and inverse Simpson indices, and also on datasets down-sampled to the smallest sample. Repertoire overlap used strict matching of CDR3 nucleotide sequence, V gene and J gene, with Jaccard-based multidimensional scaling clustering. Entries here come from immuneACCESS through TCRdb and include only in-frame sequences with V and J called. Some clones fail to appear in such tables; in the studies checked, an unresolved V gene covers under half of the shortfall, and the cause of the remainder is unknown. That table supplies the V and J calls and clone size; D and trimming were determined from the DNA. This sample lists around 120,000 clones; 90% to 95% were detected once. The top ten clones comprise 0.024% of the sample.

Concerning this clone: No antigen is known for it. Within one base of it there is no much larger clone, and no base qualities were kept.

Thymus tissue was collected as surgical resects that were removed during corrective cardiac surgery. Donors were immunologically healthy infants undergoing open corrective cardiac surgery for congenital heart defects in Finland. Thymocytes were freed from the tissue by mechanical means and kept at -70 degrees C as pellets of about 9-30 million cells. A QIAsymphony instrument was used to extract genomic DNA from the frozen cell pellets. Measured from the cysteine to the phenylalanine, the CDR3 is 17 residues long. The entry retains the CDR3 DNA only, 51 bases that are in frame from base 1. CDR1 and CDR2 are read off the germline V gene as SNHLY and FYNNEI. V has 1 base trimmed and J has 1 base trimmed; junction bases matching no gene number 7.

The chain is assembled from TRBV2 and TRBJ2-1, with 7 bases matching TRBD2. This receptor was identified in a boy in the first two years of life with a congenital heart defect but otherwise immunologically healthy. What was sequenced was thymus tissue. The CDR3 loop reads CASSEDGWGGSYNEQFF. The DNA reads as follows: TGTGCCAGCAGTGAAGATGGGTGGGGGGGGTCCTACAATGAGCAGTTCTTC.